Sequencing of this TCR beta chain was carried out in a study of T cell responses to AZD1222 COVID-19 vaccine (dated by TCRdb to the early 2020s). Background for the entire study: AZD1222 recipients given second doses at about 4 weeks or at about 12 weeks were pooled, since spike-specific TCR depth and breadth were not found to differ between the two schedules. A total of approximately 250 trial participants underwent TCR sequencing, of whom 207 had received two doses of AZD1222 and roughly 26 had received two doses of the MenACWY control vaccine. Enrollment into the trials was organized by age into subgroups of 18-55, 56-69 and 70-plus years, and those subgroups contained approximately 150, 30 and 60 TCR-sequenced participants, respectively.

The time point label on this specimen signifies: baseline before first vaccination. The vaccinee samples were drawn from two UK trials, COV001 and COV002, one of which was a single-blind randomized controlled phase 2/3 trial testing AZD1222 (ChAdOx1 nCoV-19) in healthy adults. For TCRbeta chain sequencing, PBMC samples from trial participants were taken at day 0 and at day 28 after the second dose. General findings and caveats noted by the study authors: A significant rise in spike-specific TCR breadth and depth was observed after two AZD1222 doses relative to day 0 and relative to MenACWY recipients. Conclusions about previously exposed vaccinees were limited because only a handful of AZD1222 recipients were SARS-CoV-2 seropositive at baseline. Reportedly, almost half of the unique spike-specific TCRs recognized epitopes lying outside the regions that are mutated in the B.1.351 and B.1.1.7 variants. Because no day 14 peak-response samples were available, the repertoires could be characterized only after the peak T cell response. Vaccine-associated CD4 TCRs spanned the whole spike protein, with dominant responses in regions 160-218 and 743-854. Participants were mostly white British and included more females than males, and it was suggested by the authors that clonal diversity may have been underestimated. The 56-69-year group was small, and its depth increase did not reach significance, likely because of low power.

A word on this clone: Its recognized antigen is unknown. Base qualities were left out, and no much larger clone turns up one base away.

The CDR3 regions of human TCRbeta chains were analyzed by immunosequencing. Per the authors' processing: TCRs in the repertoires were matched against a reference library of SARS-CoV-2-specific TCRs that had been generated with the MIRA antigen-specificity platform. Breadth was defined as the fraction of unique TCRs that were SARS-CoV-2-associated. Depth was defined as the fraction of total T cells that were SARS-CoV-2-associated. Using the MIRA data, each spike-specific TCR was assigned both to the spike region to which the TCR was reactive and to a CD4 or CD8 class. Log10-transformed breadth and depth values were compared by one-way ANOVA with Sidak's multiple comparisons tests. TCRdb took over this immuneACCESS table, retaining in-frame rearrangements with V and J assigned. Such tables are incomplete; in checked studies, under half of the missing clones stem from an unresolved V gene, and the remainder is unexplained. The V and J calls and the clone size are those of that table, but D and trimming were determined from the DNA. Across this sample there are some 150,000 clones, with about nine tenths seen only once. The ten largest account for approximately 17% of the sample.

Including the terminal cysteine and phenylalanine, the CDR3 comprises 13 residues. Just the 39-base CDR3 DNA is kept, in frame starting at base 1. The germline ends are 12 bases apart after V is trimmed by 3 bases and J by 4 bases. The germline V gene (reference sequence) gives CDR1 as GTSNPN and CDR2 as SVGIG. The TCR sequence derives from an adult in good health. Recombination connected TRBV30 to TRBJ1-2, with the D segment identity uncertain. Sequenced here: peripheral blood, sampled on day 0 of AZD1222 vaccination. The bases are TGTGCCTGGAGGCTACCGGTTATCTATGGCTACACCTTC. Its amino acids are CAWRLPVIYGYTF.